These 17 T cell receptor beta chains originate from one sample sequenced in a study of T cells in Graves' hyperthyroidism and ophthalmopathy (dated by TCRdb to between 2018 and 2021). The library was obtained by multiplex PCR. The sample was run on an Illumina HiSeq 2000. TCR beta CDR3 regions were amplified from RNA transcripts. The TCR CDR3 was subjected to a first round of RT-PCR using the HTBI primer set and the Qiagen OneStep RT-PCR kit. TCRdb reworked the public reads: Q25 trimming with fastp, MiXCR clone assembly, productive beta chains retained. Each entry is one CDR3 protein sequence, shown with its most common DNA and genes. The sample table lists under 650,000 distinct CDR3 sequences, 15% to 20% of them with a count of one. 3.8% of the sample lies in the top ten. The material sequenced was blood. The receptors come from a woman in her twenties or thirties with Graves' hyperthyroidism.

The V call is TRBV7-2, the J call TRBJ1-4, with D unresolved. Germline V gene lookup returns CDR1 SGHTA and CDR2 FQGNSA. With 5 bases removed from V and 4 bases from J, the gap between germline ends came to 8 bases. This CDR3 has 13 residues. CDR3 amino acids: CASSVVLNEKLFF. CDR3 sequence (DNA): TGTGCCAGCAGCGTCGTCCTTAATGAAAAACTGTTTTTT.

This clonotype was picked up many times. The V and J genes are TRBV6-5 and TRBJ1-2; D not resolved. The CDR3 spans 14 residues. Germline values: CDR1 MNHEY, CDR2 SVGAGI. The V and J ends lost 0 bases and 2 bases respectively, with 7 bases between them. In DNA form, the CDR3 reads TGTGCCAGCAGTTACTCCGCAGCAAACTATGGCTACACCTTC. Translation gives CASSYSAANYGYTF.

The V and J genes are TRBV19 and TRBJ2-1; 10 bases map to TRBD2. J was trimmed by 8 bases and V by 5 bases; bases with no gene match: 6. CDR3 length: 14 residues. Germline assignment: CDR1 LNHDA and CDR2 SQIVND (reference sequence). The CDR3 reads CASSPLAGIDEQFF. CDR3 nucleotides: TGTGCCAGTAGTCCACTAGCGGGAATCGATGAGCAGTTCTTC.

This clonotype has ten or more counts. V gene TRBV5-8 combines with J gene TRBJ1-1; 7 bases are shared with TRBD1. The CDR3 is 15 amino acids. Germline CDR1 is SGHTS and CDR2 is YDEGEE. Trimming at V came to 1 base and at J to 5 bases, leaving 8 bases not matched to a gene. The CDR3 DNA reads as TGTGCCAGCAGCTTGTACGACAGGGAAATAACTGAAGCTTTCTTT. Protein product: CASSLYDREITEAFF.

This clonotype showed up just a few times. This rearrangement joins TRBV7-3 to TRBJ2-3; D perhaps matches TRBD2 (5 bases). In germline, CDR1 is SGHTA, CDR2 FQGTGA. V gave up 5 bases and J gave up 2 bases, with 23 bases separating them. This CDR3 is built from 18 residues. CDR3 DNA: TGTGCCAGCAGCCGCACTTCTTCATTAGCCGGACTCACAGATACGCAGTATTTT. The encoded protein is CASSRTSSLAGLTDTQYF.

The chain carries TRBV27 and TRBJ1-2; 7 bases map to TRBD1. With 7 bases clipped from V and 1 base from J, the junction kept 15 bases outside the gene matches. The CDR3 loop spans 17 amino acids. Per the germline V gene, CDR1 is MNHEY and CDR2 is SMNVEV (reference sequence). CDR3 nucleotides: TGTGCCAGCACCAACAGGGGAGACGCCCTCCTTAACTATGGCTACACCTTC. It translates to CASTNRGDALLNYGYTF.

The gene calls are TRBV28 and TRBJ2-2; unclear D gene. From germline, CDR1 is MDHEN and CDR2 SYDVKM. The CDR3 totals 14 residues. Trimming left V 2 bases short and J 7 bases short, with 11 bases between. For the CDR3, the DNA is TGTGCCAGCAGTTTAGTGAAAAAGCTCGGGGAGCTGTTTTTT. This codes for CASSLVKKLGELFF.

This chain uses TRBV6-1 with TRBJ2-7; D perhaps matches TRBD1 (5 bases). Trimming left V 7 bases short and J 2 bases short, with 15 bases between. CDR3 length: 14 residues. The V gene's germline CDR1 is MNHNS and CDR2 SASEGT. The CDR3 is CASTPPREPYEQYF. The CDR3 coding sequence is TGTGCCAGCACCCCACCCAGGGAACCCTACGAGCAGTACTTC.

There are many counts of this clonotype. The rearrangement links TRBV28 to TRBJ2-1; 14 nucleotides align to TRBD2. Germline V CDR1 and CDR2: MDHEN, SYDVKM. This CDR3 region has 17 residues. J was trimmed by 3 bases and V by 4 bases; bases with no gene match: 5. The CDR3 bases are TGTGCCAGCAGTTCGCAGACTAGCGGGAGGGACTACAATGAGCAGTTCTTC. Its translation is CASSSQTSGRDYNEQFF.

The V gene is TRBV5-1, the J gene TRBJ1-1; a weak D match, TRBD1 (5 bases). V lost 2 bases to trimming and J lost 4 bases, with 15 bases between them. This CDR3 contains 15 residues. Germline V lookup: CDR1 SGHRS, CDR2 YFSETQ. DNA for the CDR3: TGCGCCAGCAGCTTTAGGGGTCGGGGAGTCACTGAAGCTTTCTTT. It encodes CASSFRGRGVTEAFF.

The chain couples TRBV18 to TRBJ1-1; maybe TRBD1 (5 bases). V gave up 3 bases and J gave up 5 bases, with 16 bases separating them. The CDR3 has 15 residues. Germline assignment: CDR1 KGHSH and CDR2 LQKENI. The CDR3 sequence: CASSPSAQGGTEAFF. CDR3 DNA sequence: TGTGCCAGCTCACCCTCGGCTCAGGGTGGGACTGAAGCTTTCTTT.

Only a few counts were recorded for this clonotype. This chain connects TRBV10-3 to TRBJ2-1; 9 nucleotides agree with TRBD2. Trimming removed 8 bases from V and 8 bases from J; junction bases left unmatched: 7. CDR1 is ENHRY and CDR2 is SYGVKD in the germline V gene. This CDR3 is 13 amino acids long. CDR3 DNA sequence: TGTGCCATCTCTAGCGGGACCTTTTATGAGCAGTTCTTC. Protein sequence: CAISSGTFYEQFF.

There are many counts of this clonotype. The CDR3 DNA reads as TGTGCCAGCAGTTACCAGGGACTAGCGGGAGGGGCCGAGCAGTTCTTC. It is translated as CASSYQGLAGGAEQFF. The genes are TRBV6-1 and TRBJ2-1; 16 bases line up with TRBD2. The CDR3 extends over 16 amino acids. The germline gives CDR1 MNHNS, CDR2 SASEGT. V lost 5 bases, J lost 10 bases, and 8 bases stayed unmatched.

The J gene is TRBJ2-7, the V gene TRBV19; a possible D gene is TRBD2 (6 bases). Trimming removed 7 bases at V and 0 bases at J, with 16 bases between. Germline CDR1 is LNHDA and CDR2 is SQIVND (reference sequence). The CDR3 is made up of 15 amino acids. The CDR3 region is CASKEAGPNSYEQYF. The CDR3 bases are TGTGCCAGTAAAGAGGCGGGGCCAAACTCCTACGAGCAGTACTTC.

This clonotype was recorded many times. The CDR3 spells CASSRRGRDTYNEQFF. CDR3 nucleotide sequence: TGTGCCAGCAGCCGAAGGGGGCGGGATACCTACAATGAGCAGTTCTTC. The chain couples TRBV2 to TRBJ2-1; D may be TRBD1 (7 bases). V lost 6 bases and J 2 bases, leaving 17 bases between the germline ends. The CDR3 runs to 16 residues. Germline lookup yields CDR1 SNHLY and CDR2 FYNNEI.

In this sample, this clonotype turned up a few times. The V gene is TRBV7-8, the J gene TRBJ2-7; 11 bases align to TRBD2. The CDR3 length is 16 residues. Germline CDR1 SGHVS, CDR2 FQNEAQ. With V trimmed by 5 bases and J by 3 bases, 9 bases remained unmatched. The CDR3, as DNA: TGTGCCAGCAGCGCCCCCCTAGCGGGAGGATACTACGAGCAGTACTTC. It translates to CASSAPLAGGYYEQYF.

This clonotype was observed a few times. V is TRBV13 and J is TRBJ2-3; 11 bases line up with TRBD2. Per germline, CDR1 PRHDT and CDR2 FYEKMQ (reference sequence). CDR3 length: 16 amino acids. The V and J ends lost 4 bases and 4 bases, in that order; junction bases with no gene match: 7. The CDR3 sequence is CASSSLLAGVADTQYF. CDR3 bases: TGTGCCAGCAGCTCCTTACTAGCGGGAGTCGCAGATACGCAGTATTTT. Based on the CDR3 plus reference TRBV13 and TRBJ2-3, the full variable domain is AAGVIQSPRHLIKEKRETATLKCYPIPRHDTVYWYQQGPGQDPQFLISFYEKMQSDKGSIPDRFSAQQFSDYHSELNMSSLELGDSALYFCASSSLLAGVADTQYFGPGTRLTVL.